The TCR beta chain under discussion was sequenced for a study of T cells after yellow fever vaccination. This CDR3 contains 17 residues. Germline V gene lookup returns CDR1 SEHNR and CDR2 FQNEAQ (reference sequence). Germline trimming cut 1 base from V and 0 bases from J; bases unmatched to any gene: 6. Via MiXCR, TCRdb re-called the 5' RACE reads, giving one row per CDR3 protein. The sample lists nearly 550,000 distinct CDR3 sequences, roughly a fifth occurring once. The starting material was PBMCs, obtained 15 days after the yellow fever booster vaccination. This chain connects TRBV7-9 to TRBJ2-4, with 7 bases lining up with TRBD2. The source of this sequence is a man aged 30-40 years who received the YFV17D yellow fever vaccine. CDR3 DNA sequence: TGTGCCAGCAGCTTAGGGGACTACTCCTTAGCCAAAAACATTCAGTACTTC. Its translation is CASSLGDYSLAKNIQYF.